The 15 T cell receptor beta chains given below trace back to one sample, sequenced in a study of T-cell reconstitution after alpha-beta-depleted transplantation in children. For TCRbeta, the library was prepared with unique molecular identifiers. Using its own MiXCR run on the PCR reads, TCRdb lists one record per CDR3 protein. The sample records around 450,000 distinct CDR3 sequences, around 15% being singletons. Sequences were derived from PBMCs, mostly from graft donor cells, sampled 360 days after TCRalphabeta/CD19-depleted stem cell transplant. The receptor set was obtained from a boy less than two years old who had a stem cell transplant for Wiskott-Aldrich syndrome, so the T cells may come from the graft donor.

The rearrangement uses TRBV7-8 and TRBJ2-5; D possibly corresponds to TRBD1 (5 bases). The CDR3 totals 14 residues. Looked up from germline, CDR1 is SGHVS and CDR2 is FQNEAQ. Trimming took off 1 base at V and 5 bases at J, with 11 bases between the two ends. The CDR3 reads CASSLEGLGETQYF. CDR3 bases: TGTGCCAGCAGCTTAGAGGGGCTTGGTGAGACCCAGTACTTC.

This chain links TRBV5-1 with TRBJ2-2; TRBD1 might be the D (6 bases). V gave up 1 base and J gave up 6 bases, with 10 bases separating them. Germline V gene sequence: CDR1 SGHRS, CDR2 YFSETQ. This CDR3 is 14 amino acids long. CDR3 sequence reads: CASSLRQVAGELFF. For the CDR3, the DNA is TGCGCCAGCAGCTTGAGACAGGTCGCCGGGGAGCTGTTTTTT.

V and J are TRBV20-1 and TRBJ2-7; unclear D gene. Trimming took off 3 bases at V and 0 bases at J, with 12 bases between the two ends. Germline assignment: CDR1 DFQATT and CDR2 SNEGSKA (reference sequence). The CDR3 consists of 14 residues. The CDR3 spells CSASPAETSYEQYF. In DNA, the CDR3 is TGCAGTGCTAGCCCCGCGGAGACCTCCTACGAGCAGTACTTC.

This clonotype was observed a handful of times. This rearrangement joins TRBV15 to TRBJ2-5, with D unclear. V lost 5 bases to trimming and J lost 4 bases, with 14 bases between them. This CDR3 has 14 residues. Germline V gives CDR1 LNHNV, CDR2 YYDKDF (reference sequence). The CDR3 here is CATSFAGLLETQYF. CDR3 bases: TGTGCCACCAGCTTTGCCGGGCTACTAGAGACCCAGTACTTC.

The V and J genes are TRBV5-1 and TRBJ2-7; TRBD1 matches 8 bases. The CDR3 contains 14 residues. CDR1 and CDR2 (germline): SGHRS, YFSETQ. The V gene end was trimmed by 0 bases and the J gene end by 11 bases; junction bases not matched to a gene: 10. CDR3 in amino acids: CASSLEGDRPGEYF. The CDR3 bases are TGCGCCAGCAGCTTGGAGGGGGACAGGCCGGGGGAGTACTTC. Variable domain in full (rest from reference TRBV5-1 and TRBJ2-7): KAGVTQTPRYLIKTRGQQVTLSCSPISGHRSVSWYQQTPGQGLQFLFEYFSETQRNKGNFPGRFSGRQFSNSRSEMNVSTLELGDSALYLCASSLEGDRPGEYFGPGTRLTVT.

The table lists this clonotype with a few counts. This rearrangement joins TRBV9 to TRBJ2-2; the D gene is possibly TRBD2 (6 bases). The V and J ends lost 7 bases and 7 bases respectively, with 11 bases between them. This CDR3 region has 12 residues. Germline loops: CDR1 SGDLS, CDR2 YYNGEE. CDR3 protein: CASRGVHGELFF. For the CDR3, the DNA is TGTGCCAGCCGCGGGGTCCACGGGGAGCTGTTTTTT.

The V call is TRBV5-1, the J call TRBJ2-5, with unresolved D. The germline V gene encodes CDR1 SGHRS and CDR2 YFSETQ. V was clipped by 0 bases and J by 1 base, with 7 bases between them. This CDR3 is built from 14 residues. The CDR3, as DNA: TGCGCCAGCAGCTTGGGCGATTCCCAAGAGACCCAGTACTTC. It encodes CASSLGDSQETQYF.

The chain employs TRBV20-1 and TRBJ2-3; possible D gene TRBD1, 7 bases. Trimming removed 2 bases at V and 0 bases at J, with 27 bases between. The CDR3 contains 20 residues. CDR1 and CDR2 (germline): DFQATT, SNEGSKA (reference sequence). CDR3 loop: CSARLNRGTDTWSSTDTQYF. CDR3 in DNA: TGCAGTGCTAGACTCAATCGCGGGACAGATACATGGTCTAGCACAGATACGCAGTATTTT.

The rearrangement joins TRBV4-3 to TRBJ2-5, with unresolved D. Germline V CDR1 and CDR2: LGHNA, YSLEER. V lost 0 bases and J 2 bases, leaving 13 bases between the germline ends. The CDR3 has 16 residues. The CDR3 spells CASSQDWGLGQETQYF. CDR3 DNA: TGCGCCAGCAGCCAAGATTGGGGATTAGGGCAAGAGACCCAGTACTTC.

The V gene is TRBV7-9, the J gene TRBJ2-2; possibly TRBD2 for D (6 bases). Germline V gives CDR1 SEHNR, CDR2 FQNEAQ (reference sequence). Trimming removed 5 bases at V and 1 base at J, with 8 bases between. The CDR3 sequence is 14 residues long. The CDR3 DNA reads as TGTGCCAGCAGCGGAGGGGTGAACACCGGGGAGCTGTTTTTT. This gives the protein CASSGGVNTGELFF.

Worth noting for this clonotype: Just one base apart from a much larger clone, this may be a read error. The CDR3 loop reads CVTQGDRNTDTQYF. CDR3 nucleotides: TGTGTCACCCAAGGGGACAGGAACACAGATACGCAGTATTTT. This chain uses TRBV10-3 with TRBJ2-3, with TRBD1 matching 8 bases. Germline assignment: CDR1 ENHRY and CDR2 SYGVKD. The CDR3 sequence is 14 residues long.

The chain is built from TRBV28 and TRBJ1-5, with D possibly matching TRBD1 (6 bases). Trimming pared 5 bases from V and 2 bases from J, leaving 16 bases between. The V gene's germline CDR1 is MDHEN and CDR2 SYDVKM. CDR3 length: 16 amino acids. The DNA of the CDR3 is TGTGCCAGCAGTCCCGGGTGGGGGGCAGGCAATCAGCCCCAGCATTTT. It is translated as CASSPGWGAGNQPQHF.

The chain uses TRBV6-1 and TRBJ2-4; weak D call: TRBD1 (6 bases). The germline V gene encodes CDR1 MNHNS and CDR2 SASEGT. Trimming removed 4 bases from V and 6 bases from J, with 22 bases in between. CDR3 size: 17 residues. In nucleotides, the CDR3 is TGTGCCAGCAGTGTCTCCGTAAAGCAGGGGCAAGTAAACATTCAGTACTTC. Residues: CASSVSVKQGQVNIQYF.

The sample holds many counts of this clonotype. This chain joins TRBV28 and TRBJ2-7; maybe TRBD1 (6 bases). The ends were cut back, 5 bases at V and 0 bases at J, with 14 bases in the middle. The CDR3 sequence is 15 residues long. Germline V gives CDR1 MDHEN, CDR2 SYDVKM. In nucleotides, the CDR3 is TGTGCCAGCAGTGCCTCTACAGGGTACTCCTACGAGCAGTACTTC. Amino acid sequence: CASSASTGYSYEQYF.

This clonotype was seen a handful of times. The chain combines TRBV5-1 with TRBJ2-7; 7 nucleotides line up with TRBD1. The length of the CDR3 is 14 residues. Germline trimming cut 5 bases from V and 4 bases from J; bases unmatched to any gene: 9. Germline CDR1 is SGHRS and CDR2 is YFSETQ. The CDR3 DNA sequence: TGCGCCAGCAGGGAATCCGGGACAGATTACGAGCAGTACTTC. Translating it yields CASRESGTDYEQYF. Looking up the rest from reference TRBV5-1 and TRBJ2-7 gives the full variable domain: KAGVTQTPRYLIKTRGQQVTLSCSPISGHRSVSWYQQTPGQGLQFLFEYFSETQRNKGNFPGRFSGRQFSNSRSEMNVSTLELGDSALYLCASRESGTDYEQYFGPGTRLTVT.